The entry below describes one T cell receptor (beta chain). What it binds is unknown. The sample originates from a study of a mutant IDH1 vaccine in newly diagnosed glioma. Study-level information: With temozolomide cycles, or 4-6 weeks after radiotherapy alone, vaccination was started. Study observations and caveats: Among patients, 90% to 95% showed immune responses induced by the vaccine.

Sequenced by immunoSEQ multiplex PCR; TCRdb stores in-frame clones only, minus some. The data hold 110,000 or so clones, with roughly 88% observed a single time. The time point here: week 11, during vaccination. In every dose of vaccine, 300 ug of mutant IDH1 20-mer peptide was given alongside topical imiquimod. The CDR3 consists of 15 residues. The ends were cut back, 6 bases at V and 7 bases at J, with 16 bases in the middle. The germline V gene encodes CDR1 MDHEN and CDR2 SYDVKM. The chain links TRBV28 to TRBJ1-6; TRBD1 might be the D (5 bases). The TCR sequence derives from a woman between 45 and 60 years old with glioma. The input for sequencing was PBMCs, taken from a glioma patient whose treatment included an IDH1 peptide vaccine. The CDR3 nucleotides read TGTGCCAGCAGCCCGGGACTTATACGGAATTCACCCCTCCACTTT. This gives the protein CASSPGLIRNSPLHF.